This T cell receptor (beta chain) derives from a study of early T cells in non-severe SARS-CoV-2 infection. The overall study: The input, bulk RNA from unsorted whole blood, was sequenced, and chains were unpaired.

Study-wide points: VDJdb-based matching was biased toward anti-spike CD8 responses and missed private and CD4 specificities.

Researchers tagged individual cDNA molecules with unique molecular identifiers. One entry per CDR3 protein results from TCRdb running MiXCR on the 5' RACE reads. The table records about 60,000 distinct CDR3 sequences, approximately 9% of them present only once. Regarding this clonotype: Its matching antigen is unknown.

The length of the CDR3 is 11 residues. Germline V gene lookup returns CDR1 ENHRY and CDR2 SYGVKD. Trimming took off 10 bases at V and 2 bases at J, with 8 bases between the two ends. The rearrangement links TRBV10-3 to TRBJ2-5, with D possibly matching TRBD1 (5 bases). The receptor comes from an adult who was a healthcare worker with PCR-confirmed SARS-CoV-2 infection or an uninfected control (not recorded which). Material for sequencing was whole blood. The CDR3: CATGQQETQYF. The CDR3 nucleotides read TGTGCCACCGGACAACAAGAGACCCAGTACTTC.